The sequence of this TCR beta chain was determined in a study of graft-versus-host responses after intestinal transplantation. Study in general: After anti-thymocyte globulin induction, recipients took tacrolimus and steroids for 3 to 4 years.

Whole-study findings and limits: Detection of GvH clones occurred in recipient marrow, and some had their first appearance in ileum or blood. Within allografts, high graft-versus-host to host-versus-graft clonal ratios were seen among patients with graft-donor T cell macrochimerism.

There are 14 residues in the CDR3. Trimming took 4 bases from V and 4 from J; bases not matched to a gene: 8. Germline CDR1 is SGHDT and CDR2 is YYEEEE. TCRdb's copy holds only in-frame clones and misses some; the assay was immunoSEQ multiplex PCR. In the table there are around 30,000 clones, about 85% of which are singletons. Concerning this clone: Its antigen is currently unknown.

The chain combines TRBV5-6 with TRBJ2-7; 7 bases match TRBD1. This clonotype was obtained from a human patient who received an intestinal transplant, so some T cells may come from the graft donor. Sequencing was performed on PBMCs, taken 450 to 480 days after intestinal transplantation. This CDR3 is CASSLAARGYEQYF. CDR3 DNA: TGTGCCAGCAGCCTGGCGGCCAGGGGGTACGAGCAGTACTTC.